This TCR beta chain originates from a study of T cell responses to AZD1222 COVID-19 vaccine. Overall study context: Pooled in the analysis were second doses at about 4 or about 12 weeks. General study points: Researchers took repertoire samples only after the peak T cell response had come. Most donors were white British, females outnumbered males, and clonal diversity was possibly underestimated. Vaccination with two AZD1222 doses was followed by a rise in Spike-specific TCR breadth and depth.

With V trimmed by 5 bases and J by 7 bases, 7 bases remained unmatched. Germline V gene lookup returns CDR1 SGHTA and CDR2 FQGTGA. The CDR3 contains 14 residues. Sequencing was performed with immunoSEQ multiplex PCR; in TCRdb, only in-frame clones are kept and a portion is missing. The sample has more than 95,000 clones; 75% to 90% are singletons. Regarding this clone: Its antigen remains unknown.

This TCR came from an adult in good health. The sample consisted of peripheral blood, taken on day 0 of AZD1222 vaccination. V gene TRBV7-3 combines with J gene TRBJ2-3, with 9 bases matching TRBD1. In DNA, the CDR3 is TGTGCCAGCAGCCTACAGGGGGCTCGTAATACGCAGTATTTT. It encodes CASSLQGARNTQYF.